The 20 T cell receptor beta chains below were found in one sample sequenced in a study of Ad26.COV2.S vaccination and SARS-CoV-2 variants. Treatment in this sample: about 20 received Ad26.COV2.S at low or high dose, single or two shots; about five received placebo; per-sample allocation not given. All samples were drawn on day 63, counting from the first vaccine or placebo injection. Repertoires were generated with immunoSEQ multiplex PCR, while TCRdb's copy carries only in-frame clones and drops some. There are 200,000 to 300,000 clones in the sample; 88% occur only once, and around 10% lies in the top ten. Source: peripheral blood, taken in a trial of Ad26.COV2.S vaccine versus placebo. All receptors derive from a person aged 18-60 years who received the Ad26.COV2.S COVID-19 vaccine or a placebo.

This clone was seen only once. In the same sample, other DNA sequences code for this CDR3. The chain carries TRBV10-3 and TRBJ1-1, with D perhaps matching TRBD1 (6 bases). Per germline, CDR1 ENHRY and CDR2 SYGVKD. V was clipped by 0 bases and J by 2 bases, with 10 bases between them. The CDR3 loop spans 15 amino acids. CDR3 nucleotide sequence: TGTGCCATCAGTGAGTCGAGGACAGCAAACACTGAAGCTTTCTTT. Residues: CAISESRTANTEAFF.

The chain links TRBV7-3 to TRBJ2-3; 8 bases agree with TRBD1. Germline assignment: CDR1 SGHTA and CDR2 FQGTGA. V gave up 5 bases and J gave up 4 bases; unmatched junction bases: 11. This CDR3 has 16 amino acids. The DNA of the CDR3 is TGTGCCAGCAGCCCGTCGACCGACAGGGGTGCAGATACGCAGTATTTT. This encodes CASSPSTDRGADTQYF.

The chain links TRBV4-3 to TRBJ2-7, with 9 bases matching TRBD2. The CDR3 sequence is 17 residues long. CDR1 LGHNA and CDR2 YSLEER come from the germline V gene. The J segment lost 4 bases and the V segment lost 4 bases, leaving 14 bases of the junction unmatched. This CDR3 is CASSPEPPGLAGYEQYF. DNA of the CDR3: TGCGCCAGCAGCCCTGAACCCCCGGGACTAGCAGGTTACGAGCAGTACTTC.

This clone showed up just once. The J gene is TRBJ1-4, the V gene TRBV5-4; no firm D call. The germline V and J ends were trimmed by 0 bases and 8 bases, with 8 bases remaining between them. In germline, CDR1 is SGHNT, CDR2 YYREEE (reference sequence). This CDR3 contains 13 residues. The CDR3 here is CASSLDRVEKLFF. In nucleotides, the CDR3 is TGTGCCAGCAGCTTGGACCGGGTCGAAAAACTGTTTTTT.

The V and J genes are TRBV4-3 and TRBJ1-1, with 7 bases matching TRBD1. The CDR3 has 16 amino acids. Germline trimming cut 2 bases from V and 5 bases from J; bases unmatched to any gene: 11. Germline V gene sequence: CDR1 LGHNA, CDR2 YSLEER. CDR3 loop: CASSQRPTRGGTEAFF. In nucleotides, the CDR3 is TGCGCCAGCAGCCAACGACCCACCAGGGGGGGGACTGAAGCTTTCTTT.

The genes are TRBV28 and TRBJ1-2, with TRBD1 matching 8 bases. Germline CDR1 is MDHEN and CDR2 is SYDVKM. The CDR3 is 16 amino acids. Trimming removed 7 bases from V and 3 bases from J; junction bases left unmatched: 13. CDR3 bases: TGTGCCAGCACCTTTCGGACAGGGACTCCGCACTATGGCTACACCTTC. This gives the protein CASTFRTGTPHYGYTF.

CDR3 residues: CASSLDTGRETQYF. CDR3 nucleotides: TGTGCCAGCAGCTTGGATACAGGGCGGGAGACCCAGTACTTC. This chain joins TRBV5-5 and TRBJ2-5, with D perhaps matching TRBD1 (6 bases). CDR3 length: 14 residues. Germline V CDR1 and CDR2: SGHKS, YYEKEE (reference sequence). V was clipped by 0 bases and J by 5 bases, with 11 bases between them.

The chain uses TRBV27 and TRBJ2-7; TRBD1 matches at 7 bases. The V gene's germline CDR1 is MNHEY and CDR2 SMNVEV (reference sequence). The CDR3 length is 15 residues. V shed 1 base, J shed 6 bases, and the junction held 9 bases outside the gene matches. In DNA form, the CDR3 reads TGTGCCAGCAGTTTATATCCAGTCAGGGGGAGCGAGCAGTACTTC. This translates into CASSLYPVRGSEQYF.

This chain links TRBV18 with TRBJ2-1; D call uncertain. V lost 4 bases and J lost 8, with 27 bases in between. The germline V gene encodes CDR1 KGHSH and CDR2 LQKENI. This CDR3 comprises 18 residues. In DNA form, the CDR3 reads TGTGCCAGCTCACTAAAAACAGAGAACTCGCCGGCGGTCGATGAGCAGTTCTTC. Translating it yields CASSLKTENSPAVDEQFF.

As DNA, the CDR3 is TGTGCCAGCAGCTACACTATCGGGACTACCTACGAGCAGTACTTC. Amino acids: CASSYTIGTTYEQYF. The genes are TRBV7-8 and TRBJ2-7, with TRBD2 identical over 7 bases. The trim removed 4 bases at V and 2 bases at J, leaving 8 bases unmatched. Germline-derived CDR1 and CDR2 are SGHVS and FQNEAQ. The CDR3 is 15 residues long.

The chain has TRBV6-5 and TRBJ2-1, with TRBD2 identical over 10 bases. The V segment lost 0 bases and the J segment 5 bases; nucleotides outside the gene matches: 4. From germline, CDR1 is MNHEY and CDR2 SVGAGI. This CDR3 is 16 amino acids long. CDR3 amino acids: CASSYSGLAGDNEQFF. Written as DNA, the CDR3 is TGTGCCAGCAGTTACTCCGGGCTAGCGGGAGACAATGAGCAGTTCTTC.

This chain joins TRBV13 and TRBJ2-1; 8 positions match TRBD2. Germline-derived CDR1 and CDR2 are PRHDT and FYEKMQ (reference sequence). The CDR3 sequence is 15 residues long. Trimming cost V 0 bases and J 4 bases; bases outside gene matches: 2. The CDR3 protein is CASSLGGGAYNEQFF. In DNA form, the CDR3 reads TGTGCCAGCAGCTTAGGCGGGGGGGCTTACAATGAGCAGTTCTTC.

The J gene is TRBJ2-7, the V gene TRBV2, with 8 bases lining up with TRBD1. This CDR3 comprises 15 residues. V lost 4 bases, J lost 1 base, and 6 bases stayed unmatched. Germline V gene data show CDR1 as SNHLY and CDR2 as FYNNEI. The CDR3 bases are TGTGCCAGCAGTGGCGACAGGGGTTCGTCCTACGAGCAGTACTTC. Amino acids: CASSGDRGSSYEQYF.

The chain uses TRBV4-1 and TRBJ1-4; D is ambiguous. The germline V gene encodes CDR1 MGHRA and CDR2 YSYEKL. The CDR3 loop spans 16 amino acids. V lost 0 bases, J lost 0 bases, and 8 bases lay in between. CDR3 nucleotide sequence: TGCGCCAGCAGCCAAGATTGGCCTCCAACTAATGAAAAACTGTTTTTT. Its translation is CASSQDWPPTNEKLFF.

The chain couples TRBV30 to TRBJ2-5; D remains unclear. Trimming took 0 bases from V and 2 from J, leaving 13 bases between them. The CDR3 loop spans 15 amino acids. Germline lookup yields CDR1 GTSNPN and CDR2 SVGIG (reference sequence). In DNA form, the CDR3 reads TGTGCCTGGAGTGTAAGTCATGGGGTACAAGAGACCCAGTACTTC. Translating gives CAWSVSHGVQETQYF.

V is TRBV10-1 and J is TRBJ1-1; D is uncertain. V was trimmed by 7 bases and J by 1 base, leaving 7 bases between them. The CDR3 totals 12 residues. The germline V gene has CDR1 WNHNN and CDR2 SYGVQD (reference sequence). The CDR3 spells CASNVRNTEAFF. Here the CDR3 DNA reads TGCGCCAGCAACGTCCGGAACACTGAAGCTTTCTTT.

The chain has TRBV30 and TRBJ2-1; TRBD2 might be the D (5 bases). Germline assignment: CDR1 GTSNPN and CDR2 SVGIG (reference sequence). The ends were cut back, 0 bases at V and 9 bases at J, with 15 bases in the middle. This CDR3 has 14 amino acids. CDR3 in amino acids: CAWSVQLRGLEQFF. CDR3 sequence (DNA): TGTGCCTGGAGTGTACAACTTAGAGGGCTTGAGCAGTTCTTC.

J is TRBJ2-7 and V is TRBV12-3 or TRBV12-4; TRBD1 is a possible D gene (6 bases). The CDR3 contains 13 residues. Trimming took off 4 bases at V and 3 bases at J, with 10 bases between the two ends. CDR3 in amino acids: CASSSHRDYEQYF. The CDR3 DNA follows: TGTGCCAGCAGTTCCCACAGGGACTACGAGCAGTACTTC.

This clone was counted once. At one end, the junction sequence differs from germline, possibly due to a read error. The rearrangement links TRBV24-1 to TRBJ1-5; D is ambiguous. Germline V gene data show CDR1 as KGHDR and CDR2 as SFDVKD. This CDR3 spans 13 amino acids. The CDR3 reads CATSDPMSQTQHF. CDR3 nucleotide sequence: TGTGCCACCAGTGATCCGATGAGTCAGACCCAGCATTTT.

The chain links TRBV18 to TRBJ2-5, with D possibly TRBD2 on 6 matching bases. The CDR3 consists of 13 residues. Germline CDR1 reads KGHSH; CDR2 reads LQKENI. The V end lost 3 bases, the J end lost 7 bases, and 12 bases lay between the germline ends. CDR3 sequence reads: CASSPEGMGTQYF. The CDR3 DNA reads as TGTGCCAGCTCACCGGAGGGAATGGGGACCCAGTACTTC. Combining the CDR3 with reference TRBV18 and TRBJ2-5 gives the whole variable domain NAGVMQNPRHLVRRRGQEARLRCSPMKGHSHVYWYRQLPEEGLKFMVYLQKENIIDESGMPKERFSAEFPKEGPSILRIQQVVRGDSAAYFCASSPEGMGTQYFGPGTRLLVL.